These 14 T cell receptor beta chains came from one sample sequenced in a study of blood T cell repertoires in COVID-19. The data were produced by immunoSEQ multiplex PCR, yet TCRdb's version contains in-frame clones alone and is incomplete. Here the sample spans 200,000 or so clones, 80% to 90% being singletons. Material: peripheral blood. The source of these receptors is a human donor in a cohort sampled during active COVID-19.

The chain uses TRBV6-6 and TRBJ2-1; D perhaps matches TRBD1 (6 bases). Germline V gene data show CDR1 as MNHNY and CDR2 as SVGAGI (reference sequence). V was shortened by 2 bases and J by 1 base, with 9 bases between the two germline ends. CDR3 length: 15 amino acids. This chain's CDR3 is CASSYVGQSYNEQFF. Written as DNA, the CDR3 is TGTGCCAGCAGTTACGTAGGACAGTCCTACAATGAGCAGTTCTTC.

The rearrangement links TRBV4-1 to TRBJ2-1, with 9 bases lining up with TRBD2. The length of the CDR3 is 17 residues. Germline V gene data show CDR1 as MGHRA and CDR2 as YSYEKL. The V gene end was trimmed by 2 bases and the J gene end by 4 bases; junction bases not matched to a gene: 9. CDR3 amino acids: CASSQKPAGGPYNEQFF. As DNA, the CDR3 is TGCGCCAGCAGCCAAAAGCCGGCGGGAGGGCCGTACAATGAGCAGTTCTTC.

This chain links TRBV28 with TRBJ2-7; 7 bases are a match to TRBD1. Germline trimming cut 8 bases from V and 2 bases from J; bases unmatched to any gene: 9. The CDR3 is made up of 14 amino acids. CDR1 is MDHEN, CDR2 SYDVKM, per germline. The CDR3: CASVYRDRAYEQYF. The CDR3 region has the DNA TGTGCCAGCGTGTACCGGGACAGAGCCTACGAGCAGTACTTC.

This chain connects TRBV5-4 to TRBJ2-7; TRBD2 matches at 9 bases. The CDR3 loop spans 15 amino acids. The germline gives CDR1 SGHNT, CDR2 YYREEE (reference sequence). Trimming at V came to 4 bases and at J to 2 bases, leaving 7 bases not matched to a gene. CDR3 in DNA: TGTGCCAGCAGCCCGACTAGCGGAAGTACCTACGAGCAGTACTTC. This translates into CASSPTSGSTYEQYF.

The chain has TRBV10-2 and TRBJ1-1; unclear D gene. V was trimmed by 0 bases and J by 0 bases, leaving 8 bases between them. Germline assignment: CDR1 WSHSY and CDR2 SAAADI. This CDR3 has 15 amino acids. The CDR3: CASSESRSMNTEAFF. The CDR3 nucleotides read TGCGCCAGCAGTGAGTCGAGGAGCATGAACACTGAAGCTTTCTTT.

A single count supports this clone. The chain joins TRBV28 to TRBJ2-3, with TRBD2 matching 12 bases. Germline values: CDR1 MDHEN, CDR2 SYDVKM. With 4 bases clipped from V and 14 bases from J, the junction kept 4 bases outside the gene matches. This CDR3 spans 12 amino acids. In DNA, the CDR3 is TGTGCCAGCAGTTCGACTAGCGGGAGCTCGTATTTT. Translated: CASSSTSGSSYF.

V usage is TRBV7-8 and J usage is TRBJ2-7, with a possible D match to TRBD2 (6 bases). Deletions cut 7 bases from V and 0 bases from J, with 16 bases between. Germline values: CDR1 SGHVS, CDR2 FQNEAQ. The CDR3 loop spans 15 amino acids. CDR3 protein: CASNPLALSSYEQYF. DNA for the CDR3: TGTGCCAGCAACCCTCTAGCGTTAAGCTCCTACGAGCAGTACTTC. Complete variable domain (other parts from reference TRBV7-8 and TRBJ2-7): GAGVSQSPRYKVAKRGQDVALRCDPISGHVSLFWYQQALGQGPEFLTYFQNEAQLDKSGLPSDRFFAERPEGSVSTLKIQRTQQEDSAVYLCASNPLALSSYEQYFGPGTRLTVT.

The V call is TRBV4-1, the J call TRBJ1-2; 11 bases match TRBD1. The CDR3 contains 16 residues. V gave up 1 base and J gave up 5 bases; unmatched junction bases: 6. Germline loops: CDR1 MGHRA, CDR2 YSYEKL. CDR3 coding DNA: TGCGCCAGCAGCCAAGTCGTCGGACAGGGGGCTTATGGCTACACCTTC. This sequence encodes CASSQVVGQGAYGYTF.

The V gene is TRBV28, the J gene TRBJ1-5; the D is unclear. V lost 3 bases and J 7 bases, leaving 7 bases between the germline ends. Germline V gene data show CDR1 as MDHEN and CDR2 as SYDVKM. The CDR3 has 12 amino acids. CDR3: CASSFSSQPQHF. In DNA form, the CDR3 reads TGTGCCAGCAGTTTTTCTAGCCAGCCCCAGCATTTT. The variable domain in full, with the rest retrieved from reference TRBV28 and TRBJ1-5, is DVKVTQSSRYLVKRTGEKVFLECVQDMDHENMFWYRQDPGLGLRLIYFSYDVKMKEKGDIPEGYSVSREKKERFSLILESASTNQTSMYLCASSFSSQPQHFGDGTRLSIL.

The gene calls are TRBV5-6 and TRBJ2-3; 7 positions match TRBD2. This CDR3 spans 14 amino acids. Losses at the gene ends were 4 bases for V and 4 bases for J; bases not matched to a gene: 6. Germline loops: CDR1 SGHDT, CDR2 YYEEEE. CDR3 residues: CASSRWAGADTQYF. For the CDR3, the DNA is TGTGCCAGCAGCCGTTGGGCGGGAGCAGATACGCAGTATTTT.

There are a few counts of this clone. This chain connects TRBV30 to TRBJ2-2; the D gene is possibly TRBD1 (6 bases). Trimming shortened V by 4 bases and J by 0 bases, and 9 bases separated the two germline ends. CDR1 and CDR2 from the germline V gene are GTSNPN and SVGIG (reference sequence). The CDR3 length is 14 residues. The CDR3 spells CAWNRQANTGELFF. The CDR3 nucleotides read TGTGCCTGGAATCGACAGGCGAACACCGGGGAGCTGTTTTTT.

V is TRBV18 and J is TRBJ2-1; 12 nucleotides match TRBD2. The germline CDR1 and CDR2 sequences are KGHSH and LQKENI. The CDR3 is 16 amino acids. The J segment lost 4 bases and the V segment lost 6 bases, leaving 7 bases of the junction unmatched. The CDR3 protein is CASSDRTSGTYNEQFF. CDR3 nucleotides: TGTGCCAGCTCGGACAGGACTAGCGGGACGTACAATGAGCAGTTCTTC.

The genes are TRBV15 and TRBJ2-2, with D possibly TRBD2 on 5 matching bases. Germline V gene data show CDR1 as LNHNV and CDR2 as YYDKDF (reference sequence). This CDR3 spans 15 amino acids. The ends were cut back, 0 bases at V and 7 bases at J, with 12 bases in the middle. The CDR3 protein is CATSREDQRVGELFF. The CDR3 DNA follows: TGTGCCACCAGCAGAGAGGACCAGAGGGTCGGGGAGCTGTTTTTT.

The chain is built from TRBV27 and TRBJ2-1; 16 bases line up with TRBD2. This CDR3 has 16 amino acids. With V trimmed by 4 bases and J by 5 bases, 2 bases remained unmatched. CDR1 is MNHEY and CDR2 is SMNVEV in the germline V gene (reference sequence). DNA of the CDR3: TGTGCCAGCAGTTGGGGACTAGCGGGGGGGGACAATGAGCAGTTCTTC. It yields the protein CASSWGLAGGDNEQFF.